Each of the 17 T cell receptor beta chains below was sequenced from the same sample in a study of blood T cell repertoires in COVID-19 (TCRdb year 2020). Libraries were prepared through the immunoSEQ multiplex PCR assay. Sourced from immuneACCESS, this table was stored by TCRdb with only in-frame sequences that have V and J called. A share of the clones is absent; for the studies checked, an unresolved V gene accounts for under half, and the remainder has no known explanation. The sample table shows some 80,000 clones, and around 82% are seen once. The ten biggest clones cover more than 35% of the sample. The sequenced sample was peripheral blood. The receptors come from a man between 60 and 75 years old with COVID-19, enrolled during active disease.

This rearrangement joins TRBV5-1 to TRBJ2-5; possibly TRBD2 for D (6 bases). Trimming left V 1 base short and J 3 bases short, with 13 bases between. This CDR3 comprises 15 residues. In germline, CDR1 is SGHRS, CDR2 YFSETQ. This chain's CDR3 is CASSLSGTQKETQYF. Here the CDR3 DNA reads TGCGCCAGCAGCTTGTCCGGGACTCAGAAAGAGACCCAGTACTTC.

The chain links TRBV19 to TRBJ1-2; the D gene is possibly TRBD1 (5 bases). CDR3 length: 13 residues. V was trimmed by 7 bases and J by 8 bases, leaving 17 bases between them. CDR1 is LNHDA and CDR2 is SQIVND in the germline V gene (reference sequence). CDR3 in DNA: TGTGCCAGTAACGGGGCCCTAGCGAGGGGCTACACCTTC. It encodes CASNGALARGYTF.

There are a few counts of this clone. This rearrangement joins TRBV27 to TRBJ1-5; TRBD1 agrees at 8 bases. Unmatched junction bases numbered 4, after V lost 5 bases and J lost 4 bases. In germline, CDR1 is MNHEY, CDR2 SMNVEV (reference sequence). The CDR3 runs 14 residues. Here the CDR3 reads CASSTQGGNQPQHF. The CDR3 DNA reads TGTGCCAGCAGTACACAGGGGGGTAATCAGCCCCAGCATTTT.

V is TRBV27 and J is TRBJ2-7; possible D gene TRBD2, 6 bases. There are 13 residues in the CDR3. Germline CDR1 and CDR2: MNHEY and SMNVEV (reference sequence). V was trimmed by 7 bases and J by 5 bases, leaving 15 bases between them. CDR3 sequence (DNA): TGTGCCAGCAAAACCGGGAGCAGGGACGAGCAGTACTTC. It specifies CASKTGSRDEQYF.

V gene TRBV18 combines with J gene TRBJ2-6; D unresolved. Per the germline V gene, CDR1 is KGHSH and CDR2 is LQKENI. CDR3 length: 15 amino acids. Trimming took off 5 bases at V and 3 bases at J, with 11 bases between the two ends. The CDR3 is CASSGRADGANVLTF. CDR3 DNA: TGTGCCAGCTCAGGTCGAGCCGATGGGGCCAACGTCCTGACTTTC.

The chain recombines TRBV24-1 with TRBJ2-3; 10 bases map to TRBD1. Germline loops: CDR1 KGHDR, CDR2 SFDVKD. The CDR3 has 15 residues. The junction had 4 bases not matched to a gene; V was cut back by 4 bases and J by 4 bases. CDR3 sequence (DNA): TGTGCCACCAGTGACCCCGGACAGGGGGCAGATACGCAGTATTTT. Its protein is CATSDPGQGADTQYF.

This clone was seen only a few times. CDR3 DNA sequence: TGTGCCAGCAGCGTAGTACCTCCGGAAGGGGCTACCTCTGGAAACACCATATATTTT. It translates to CASSVVPPEGATSGNTIYF. V usage is TRBV9 and J usage is TRBJ1-3, with D possibly being TRBD1 (5 bases). Germline V lookup: CDR1 SGDLS, CDR2 YYNGEE. The V and J ends lost 0 bases and 0 bases respectively, with 19 bases between them. This CDR3 comprises 19 residues. The whole variable domain, filled in from reference TRBV9 and TRBJ1-3, reads DSGVTQTPKHLITATGQRVTLRCSPRSGDLSVYWYQQSLDQGLQFLIQYYNGEERAKGNILERFSAQQFPDLHSELNLSSLELGDSALYFCASSVVPPEGATSGNTIYFGEGSWLTVV.

The chain couples TRBV6-6 to TRBJ2-7; 8 nucleotides line up with TRBD1. The germline V gene has CDR1 MNHNY and CDR2 SVGAGI (reference sequence). The CDR3 length is 15 residues. J gave up 3 bases and V 0 bases, and 4 bases lay outside the gene matches. As DNA, the CDR3 is TGTGCCAGCAGTTACTCGCCGGGACAGGACTACGAGCAGTACTTC. Translating it yields CASSYSPGQDYEQYF.

This chain connects TRBV11-2 to TRBJ2-7; 9 nucleotides match TRBD1. After removal of 3 bases from V and 1 base from J, the junction contained 4 bases not matched to a gene. The CDR3 consists of 15 residues. Germline loops: CDR1 SGHAT, CDR2 FQNNGV. CDR3 DNA sequence: TGTGCCAGCAGCTTGACAGGGGGTTTTTCCTACGAGCAGTACTTC. It yields the protein CASSLTGGFSYEQYF.

The chain joins TRBV7-2 to TRBJ1-2; D unclear. V shed 4 bases and J shed 8 bases, with 11 bases lying between them. From germline, CDR1 is SGHTA and CDR2 FQGNSA. This CDR3 spans 12 amino acids. Here the CDR3 reads CASSSRSGGYTF. As DNA, the CDR3 is TGTGCCAGCAGCTCGAGGAGTGGGGGCTACACCTTC.

This chain connects TRBV18 to TRBJ2-5; possible D gene TRBD1, 5 bases. V gave up 5 bases and J gave up 1 base, with 14 bases separating them. CDR1 and CDR2 from the germline V gene are KGHSH and LQKENI. There are 15 residues in the CDR3. The CDR3 DNA reads as TGTGCCAGCTCAGACCGTACAGGTAGCCAAGAGACCCAGTACTTC. Translation gives CASSDRTGSQETQYF.

The chain recombines TRBV3-1 (or the pseudogene TRBV3-2) with TRBJ1-1; TRBD1 matches 7 bases. J was trimmed by 8 bases and V by 2 bases; bases with no gene match: 8. The length of the CDR3 is 14 residues. The germline V gene encodes CDR1 LGHDT and CDR2 YNNKEL (reference sequence). CDR3 region: CASSQFWDSKEAFF. The DNA for the CDR3 is TGTGCCAGCAGCCAATTTTGGGACAGCAAGGAAGCTTTCTTT.

The V gene is TRBV7-2, the J gene TRBJ1-5; D is uncertain. This CDR3 region has 15 residues. CDR1 SGHTA and CDR2 FQGNSA come from the germline V gene. V gave up 4 bases and J gave up 4 bases, with 14 bases separating them. The CDR3 DNA is TGTGCCAGCAGCTCAAGCGGGAGGCCAAATCAGCCCCAGCATTTT. Encoded protein: CASSSSGRPNQPQHF.

The chain has TRBV5-4 and TRBJ2-3, with 14 nucleotides matching TRBD2. CDR3 length equals 18 residues. In germline, CDR1 is SGHNT, CDR2 YYREEE (reference sequence). Germline trimming cut 0 bases from V and 4 bases from J; bases unmatched to any gene: 7. The CDR3 sequence: CASSLGGLAGEQSDTQYF. CDR3 bases: TGTGCCAGCAGCTTGGGGGGACTAGCGGGAGAGCAATCAGATACGCAGTATTTT. Based on the CDR3 plus reference TRBV5-4 and TRBJ2-3, the full variable domain is ETGVTQSPTHLIKTRGQQVTLRCSSQSGHNTVSWYQQALGQGPQFIFQYYREEENGRGNFPPRFSGLQFPNYSSELNVNALELDDSALYLCASSLGGLAGEQSDTQYFGPGTRLTVL.

This chain connects TRBV7-6 to TRBJ1-5; D perhaps matches TRBD1 (5 bases). The CDR3 length is 13 residues. CDR1 is SGHVS and CDR2 is FNYEAQ in the germline V gene. V was pared by 5 bases and J by 7 bases, with 12 bases between. CDR3 sequence: CASSAGLRQPQHF. The CDR3 DNA reads TGTGCCAGCAGCGCAGGGTTAAGGCAGCCCCAGCATTTT.

The chain couples TRBV11-3 to TRBJ2-5; 7 nucleotides align to TRBD2. Germline-derived CDR1 and CDR2 are SGHNT and YENEEA. The CDR3 runs 18 residues. The V gene end was trimmed by 0 bases and the J gene end by 2 bases; junction bases not matched to a gene: 12. CDR3 region: CASSLEPTAGALQETQYF. CDR3 nucleotides: TGTGCCAGCAGCTTAGAACCCACGGCGGGAGCTTTACAAGAGACCCAGTACTTC.

Remarks on this clone: This sample also contains other DNA sequences that code for the same CDR3. The chain employs TRBV18 and TRBJ2-5; 9 bases align to TRBD2. Germline V lookup: CDR1 KGHSH, CDR2 LQKENI. J gave up 5 bases and V 6 bases, and 7 bases lay outside the gene matches. This CDR3 region has 14 residues. CDR3 loop: CASSPAGGRETQYF. The CDR3 nucleotides are TGTGCCAGCTCCCCGGCGGGGGGGCGCGAGACCCAGTACTTC.